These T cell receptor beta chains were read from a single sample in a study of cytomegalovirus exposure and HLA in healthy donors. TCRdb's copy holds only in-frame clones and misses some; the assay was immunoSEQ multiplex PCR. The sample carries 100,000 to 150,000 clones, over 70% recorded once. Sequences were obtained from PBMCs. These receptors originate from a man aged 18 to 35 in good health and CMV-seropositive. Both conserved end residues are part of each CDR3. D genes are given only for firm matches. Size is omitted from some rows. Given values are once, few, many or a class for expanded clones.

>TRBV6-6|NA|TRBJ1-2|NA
TGTGCCAGCAGTTACGACAGTAACTATGGCTACACCTTC
CASSYDSNYGYTF
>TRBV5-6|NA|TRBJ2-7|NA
TGTGCCAGCAGCCTGGGGGCTAGGGGGTACGAGCAGTACTTC
CASSLGARGYEQYF
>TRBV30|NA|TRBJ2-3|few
TGTGCCTGGAGTGGGGGGGAGAGCACAGATACGCAGTATTTT
CAWSGGESTDTQYF
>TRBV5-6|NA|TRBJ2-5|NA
TGTGCCAGCAGGCTGGGGCCCCAAGAGACCCAGTACTTC
CASRLGPQETQYF
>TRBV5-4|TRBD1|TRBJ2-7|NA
TGTGCCAGCAGCCCCGGGACAGGGATCACCTACGAGCAGTACTTC
CASSPGTGITYEQYF
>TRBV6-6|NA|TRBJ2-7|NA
TGTGCCAGCCGGATTGCAGGGAACTACGAGCAGTACTTC
CASRIAGNYEQYF
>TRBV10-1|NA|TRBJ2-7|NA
TGCGCCAGCAGCCCAGGGAACCTCTACGAGCAGTACTTC
CASSPGNLYEQYF
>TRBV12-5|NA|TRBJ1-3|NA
TGTGCTAGTGGACAGACGGGGGGCGTTGTGGACACCATATATTTT
CASGQTGGVVDTIYF
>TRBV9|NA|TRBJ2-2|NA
TGTGCCAGCAGCGCGACAGGTAACACCGGGGAGCTGTTTTTT
CASSATGNTGELFF
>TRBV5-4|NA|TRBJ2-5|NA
TGTGCCAGCAGCCTGCCCCGGGAGACCCAGTACTTC
CASSLPRETQYF